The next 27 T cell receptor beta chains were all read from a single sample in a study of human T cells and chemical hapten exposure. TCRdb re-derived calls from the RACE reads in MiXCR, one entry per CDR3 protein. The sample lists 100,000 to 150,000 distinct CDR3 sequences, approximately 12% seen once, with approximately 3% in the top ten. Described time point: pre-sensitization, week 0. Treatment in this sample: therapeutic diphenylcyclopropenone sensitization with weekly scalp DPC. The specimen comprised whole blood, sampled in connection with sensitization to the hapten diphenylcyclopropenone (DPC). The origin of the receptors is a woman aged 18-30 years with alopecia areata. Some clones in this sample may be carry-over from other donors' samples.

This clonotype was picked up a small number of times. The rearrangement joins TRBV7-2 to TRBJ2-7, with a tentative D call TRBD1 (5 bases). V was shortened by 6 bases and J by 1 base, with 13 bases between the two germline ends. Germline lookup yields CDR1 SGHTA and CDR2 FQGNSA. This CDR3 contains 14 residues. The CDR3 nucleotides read TGTGCCAGCAGTAGGGGCACCGATTCCTACGAGCAGTACTTC. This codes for CASSRGTDSYEQYF. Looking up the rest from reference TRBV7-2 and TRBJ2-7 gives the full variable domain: GAGVSQSPSNKVTEKGKDVELRCDPISGHTALYWYRQSLGQGLEFLIYFQGNSAPDKSGLPSDRFSAERTGGSVSTLTIQRTQQEDSAVYLCASSRGTDSYEQYFGPGTRLTVT.

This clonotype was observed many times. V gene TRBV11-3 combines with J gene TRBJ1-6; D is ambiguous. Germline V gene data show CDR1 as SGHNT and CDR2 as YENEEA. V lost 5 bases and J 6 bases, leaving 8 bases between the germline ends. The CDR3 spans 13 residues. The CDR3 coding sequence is TGTGCCAGCAGCGAAAACAGTAATTCACCCCTCCACTTT. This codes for CASSENSNSPLHF.

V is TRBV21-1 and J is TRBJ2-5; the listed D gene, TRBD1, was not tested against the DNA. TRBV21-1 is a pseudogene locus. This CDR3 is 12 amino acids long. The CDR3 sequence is CASTGVEETQYF. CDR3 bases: TGTGCCAGCACAGGGGTAGAAGAGACCCAGTACTTC.

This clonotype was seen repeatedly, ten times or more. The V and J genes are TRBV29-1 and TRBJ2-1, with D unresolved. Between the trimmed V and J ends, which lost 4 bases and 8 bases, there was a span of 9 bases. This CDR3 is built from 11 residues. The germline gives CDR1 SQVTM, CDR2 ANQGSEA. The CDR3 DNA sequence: TGCAGCGTTGCTAGATCGGATGAGCAGTTCTTC. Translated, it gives CSVARSDEQFF.

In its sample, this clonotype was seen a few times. CDR3 residues: CASSVGGGSAGELFF. DNA for the CDR3: TGTGCCAGCAGCGTAGGAGGGGGAAGCGCCGGGGAGCTGTTTTTT. J is TRBJ2-2 and V is TRBV9; a weak D match, TRBD1 (6 bases). Germline assignment: CDR1 SGDLS and CDR2 YYNGEE. The length of the CDR3 is 15 residues. V was cut by 0 bases and J by 6 bases, with 12 bases left in between.

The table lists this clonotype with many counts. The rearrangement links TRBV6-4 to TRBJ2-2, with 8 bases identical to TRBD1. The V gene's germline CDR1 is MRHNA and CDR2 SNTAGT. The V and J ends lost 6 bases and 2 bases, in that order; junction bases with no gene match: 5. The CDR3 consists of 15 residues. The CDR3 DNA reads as TGTGCCAGCAGCCCCGGACAGGGTAACACCGGGGAGCTGTTTTTT. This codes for CASSPGQGNTGELFF.

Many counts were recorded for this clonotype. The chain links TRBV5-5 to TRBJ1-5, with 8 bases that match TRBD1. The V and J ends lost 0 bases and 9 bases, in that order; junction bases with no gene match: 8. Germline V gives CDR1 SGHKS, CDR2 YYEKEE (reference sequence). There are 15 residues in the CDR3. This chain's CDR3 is CASSLGQGAGRPQHF. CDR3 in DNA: TGTGCCAGCAGCTTGGGGCAGGGGGCTGGGAGGCCCCAGCATTTT.

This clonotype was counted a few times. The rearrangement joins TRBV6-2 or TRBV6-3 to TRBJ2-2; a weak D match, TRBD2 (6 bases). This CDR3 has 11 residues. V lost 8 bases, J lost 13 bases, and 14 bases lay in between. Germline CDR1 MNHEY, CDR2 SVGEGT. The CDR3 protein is CASQGGVALFF. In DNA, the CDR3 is TGTGCCAGCCAAGGCGGGGTTGCGCTGTTTTTT.

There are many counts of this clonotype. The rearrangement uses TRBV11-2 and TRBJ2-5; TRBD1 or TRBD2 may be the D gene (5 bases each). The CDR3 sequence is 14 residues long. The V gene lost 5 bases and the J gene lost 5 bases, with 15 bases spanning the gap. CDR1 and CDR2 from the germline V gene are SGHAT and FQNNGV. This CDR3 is CASSPGTPRETQYF. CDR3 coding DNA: TGTGCCAGCAGCCCCGGGACCCCAAGGGAGACCCAGTACTTC.

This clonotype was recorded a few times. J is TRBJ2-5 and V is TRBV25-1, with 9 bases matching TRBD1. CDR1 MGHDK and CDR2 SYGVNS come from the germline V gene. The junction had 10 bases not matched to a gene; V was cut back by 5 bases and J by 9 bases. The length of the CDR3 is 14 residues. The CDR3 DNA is TGTGCCAGCAGTTTGCCGGGACAGGGCCCCGCCCAGTACTTC. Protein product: CASSLPGQGPAQYF.

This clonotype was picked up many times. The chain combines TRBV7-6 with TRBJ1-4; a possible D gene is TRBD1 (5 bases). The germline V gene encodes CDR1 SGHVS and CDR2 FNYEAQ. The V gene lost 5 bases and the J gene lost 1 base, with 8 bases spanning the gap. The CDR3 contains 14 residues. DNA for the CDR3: TGTGCCAGCAGCCAACAGGAAACTAATGAAAAACTGTTTTTT. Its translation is CASSQQETNEKLFF.

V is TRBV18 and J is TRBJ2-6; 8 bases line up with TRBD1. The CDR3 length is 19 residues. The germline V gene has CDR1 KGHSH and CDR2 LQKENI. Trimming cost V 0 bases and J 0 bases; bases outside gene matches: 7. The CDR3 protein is CASSPPWGTGSSGANVLTF. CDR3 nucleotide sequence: TGTGCCAGCTCACCACCATGGGGGACAGGCAGCTCTGGGGCCAACGTCCTGACTTTC.

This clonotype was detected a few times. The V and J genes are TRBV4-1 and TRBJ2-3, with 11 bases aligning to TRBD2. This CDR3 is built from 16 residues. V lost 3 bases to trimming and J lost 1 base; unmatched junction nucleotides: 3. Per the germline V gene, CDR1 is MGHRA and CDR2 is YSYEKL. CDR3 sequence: CASSHPLAGGTDTQYF. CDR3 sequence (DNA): TGCGCCAGCAGCCACCCACTAGCGGGGGGCACAGATACGCAGTATTTT.

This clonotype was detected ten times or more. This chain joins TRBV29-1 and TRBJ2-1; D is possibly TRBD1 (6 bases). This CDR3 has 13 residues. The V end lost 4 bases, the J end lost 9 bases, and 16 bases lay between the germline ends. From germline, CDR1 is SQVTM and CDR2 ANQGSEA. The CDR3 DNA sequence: TGCAGCGTTGTCAGTCAGGGGTGGGGTGAGCAGTTCTTC. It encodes CSVVSQGWGEQFF.

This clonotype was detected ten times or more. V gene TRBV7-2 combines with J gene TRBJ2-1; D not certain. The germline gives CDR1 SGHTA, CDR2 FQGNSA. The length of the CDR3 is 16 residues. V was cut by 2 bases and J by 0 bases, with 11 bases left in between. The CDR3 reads CASSLRERSSYNEQFF. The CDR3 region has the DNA TGTGCCAGCAGCTTAAGAGAAAGGAGCTCCTACAATGAGCAGTTCTTC.

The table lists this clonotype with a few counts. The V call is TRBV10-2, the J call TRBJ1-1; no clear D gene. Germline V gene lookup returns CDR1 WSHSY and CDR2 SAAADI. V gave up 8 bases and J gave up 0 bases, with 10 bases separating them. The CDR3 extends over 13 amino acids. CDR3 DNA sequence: TGCGCCAGCCTCGGGTTTATGAACACTGAAGCTTTCTTT. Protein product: CASLGFMNTEAFF.

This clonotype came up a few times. For the CDR3, the DNA is TGTGCCAGCAGCCCCCGCGGGAGCGGCCGTAGCTCCTACGAGCAGTACTTC. Its translation: CASSPRGSGRSSYEQYF. V gene TRBV3-1 combines with J gene TRBJ2-7; 7 bases are shared with TRBD2. V gave up 4 bases and J gave up 0 bases; unmatched junction bases: 12. The CDR3 has 17 amino acids. Germline assignment: CDR1 LGHDT and CDR2 YNNKEL (reference sequence).

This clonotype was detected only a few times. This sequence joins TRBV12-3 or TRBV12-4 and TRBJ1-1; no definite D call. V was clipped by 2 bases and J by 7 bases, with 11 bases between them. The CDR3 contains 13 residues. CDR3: CASSLREEIEAFF. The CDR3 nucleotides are TGTGCCAGCAGTTTACGGGAGGAAATTGAAGCTTTCTTT.

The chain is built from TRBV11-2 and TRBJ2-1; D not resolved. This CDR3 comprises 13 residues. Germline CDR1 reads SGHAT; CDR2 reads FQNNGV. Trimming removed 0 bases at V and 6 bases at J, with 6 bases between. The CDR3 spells CASSLDEINEQFF. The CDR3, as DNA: TGTGCCAGCAGCTTAGACGAGATCAATGAGCAGTTCTTC.

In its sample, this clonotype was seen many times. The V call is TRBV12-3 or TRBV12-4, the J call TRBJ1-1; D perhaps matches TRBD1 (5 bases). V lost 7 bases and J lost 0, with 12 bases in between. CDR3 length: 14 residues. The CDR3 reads CASTWDGVNTEAFF. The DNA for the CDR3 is TGTGCCAGCACATGGGACGGGGTGAACACTGAAGCTTTCTTT.

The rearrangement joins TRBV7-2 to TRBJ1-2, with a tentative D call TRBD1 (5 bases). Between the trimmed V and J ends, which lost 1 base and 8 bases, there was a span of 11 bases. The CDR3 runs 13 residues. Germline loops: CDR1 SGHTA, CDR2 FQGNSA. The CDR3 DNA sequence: TGTGCCAGCAGCTTAGAGTACAGGCGCGGCTACACCTTC. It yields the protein CASSLEYRRGYTF.

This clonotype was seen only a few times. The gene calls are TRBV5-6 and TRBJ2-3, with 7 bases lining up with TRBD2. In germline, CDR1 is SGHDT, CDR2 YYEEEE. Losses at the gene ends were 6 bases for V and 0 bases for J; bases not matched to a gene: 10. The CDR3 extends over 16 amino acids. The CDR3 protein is CASTDTSALSTDTQYF. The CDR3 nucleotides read TGTGCCAGCACCGATACTAGCGCCCTTAGCACAGATACGCAGTATTTT.

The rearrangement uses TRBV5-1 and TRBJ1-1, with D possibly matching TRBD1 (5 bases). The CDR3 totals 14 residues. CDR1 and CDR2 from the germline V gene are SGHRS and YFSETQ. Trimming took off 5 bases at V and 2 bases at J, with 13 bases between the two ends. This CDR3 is CASRPAGSNTEAFF. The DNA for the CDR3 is TGCGCCAGCAGACCGGCAGGGAGCAACACTGAAGCTTTCTTT.

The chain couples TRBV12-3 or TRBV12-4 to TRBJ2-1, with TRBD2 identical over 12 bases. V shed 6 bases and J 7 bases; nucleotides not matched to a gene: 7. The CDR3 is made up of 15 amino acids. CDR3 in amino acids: CASSFTSGGRNEQFF. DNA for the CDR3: TGTGCCAGCAGCTTCACTAGCGGGGGGAGGAATGAGCAGTTCTTC.

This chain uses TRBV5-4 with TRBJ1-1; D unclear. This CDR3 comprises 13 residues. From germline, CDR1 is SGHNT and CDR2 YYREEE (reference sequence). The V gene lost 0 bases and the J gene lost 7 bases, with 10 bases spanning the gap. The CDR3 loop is CASSLEGTFEAFF. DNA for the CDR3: TGTGCCAGCAGCTTGGAGGGAACCTTTGAAGCTTTCTTT.

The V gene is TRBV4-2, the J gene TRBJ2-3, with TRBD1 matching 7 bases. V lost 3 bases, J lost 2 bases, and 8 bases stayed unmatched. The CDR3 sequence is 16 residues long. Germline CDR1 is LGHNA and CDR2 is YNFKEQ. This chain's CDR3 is CASSQGDSPSTDTQYF. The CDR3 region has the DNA TGTGCCAGCAGCCAGGGGGACAGCCCTTCCACAGATACGCAGTATTTT.

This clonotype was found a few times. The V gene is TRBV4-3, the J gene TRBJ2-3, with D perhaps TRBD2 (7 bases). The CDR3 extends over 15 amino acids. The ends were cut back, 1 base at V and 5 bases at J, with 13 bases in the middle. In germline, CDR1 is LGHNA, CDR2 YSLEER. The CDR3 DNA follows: TGCGCCAGCAGCCAAGGGTCGGGGGGCCTAGATACGCAGTATTTT. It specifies CASSQGSGGLDTQYF.